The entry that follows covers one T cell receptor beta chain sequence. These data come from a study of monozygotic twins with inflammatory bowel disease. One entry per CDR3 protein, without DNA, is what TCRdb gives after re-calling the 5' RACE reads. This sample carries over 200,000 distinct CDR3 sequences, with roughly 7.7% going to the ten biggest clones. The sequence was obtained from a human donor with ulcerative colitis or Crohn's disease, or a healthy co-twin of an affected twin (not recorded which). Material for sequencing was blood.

CDR3 region: CASSPQSGGGEQYF. The chain has TRBV9 and TRBJ2-7; checking the TCRdb D call of TRBD1 is not possible without DNA. This CDR3 is built from 14 residues. CDR1 SGDLS and CDR2 YYNGEE come from the germline V gene.